Reported below is one TCR beta chain. MiXCR, run by TCRdb on the PCR reads, gives a single entry per CDR3 protein. The top ten hold 34% of the sample, which has 9,500 to 15,000 distinct CDR3 sequences, around 59% seen once. The data are from a study of tumor-infiltrating lymphocytes in oesophageal squamous cell carcinoma. V lost 6 bases, J lost 4 bases, and 8 bases stayed unmatched. The length of the CDR3 is 15 residues. The germline gives CDR1 LGHNT, CDR2 FRNRAP. This receptor was taken from a female donor with esophageal squamous cell carcinoma. Source material: esophageal tumor tissue. The chain combines TRBV12-5 with TRBJ2-3; TRBD2 matches at 9 bases. CDR3 protein: CASGSGTSWADTQYF. The DNA for the CDR3 is TGTGCTAGTGGATCCGGGACTAGCTGGGCAGATACGCAGTATTTT. Together with reference TRBV12-5 and TRBJ2-3, the CDR3 gives the full variable domain: DARVTQTPRHKVTEMGQEVTMRCQPILGHNTVFWYRQTMMQGLELLAYFRNRAPLDDSGMPKDRFSAEMPDATLATLKIQPSEPRDSAVYFCASGSGTSWADTQYFGPGTRLTVL.